This T cell receptor beta chain was found in a study of T cell changes during pregnancy in multiple sclerosis (dated by TCRdb to the late 2010s). General notes on the study: In women with multiple sclerosis, the researchers looked at how the T cell repertoire shifted as pregnancy progressed.

Preparation of the library involved the immunoSEQ multiplex PCR assay. Here the immuneACCESS table is served through TCRdb, limited to in-frame sequences with V and J called. Missing clones are a known gap in these copies; in checked studies unresolved V genes cover under half, and the rest lacks a known reason. A total of 16,000 or so clones appear in this sample, around 97% of them only once. The top ten clones comprise 0.89% of the sample. This clone showed up just once. It has no known antigen specificity. The input lacks base qualities; no much larger clone sits a single base away. Compared with germline, V lacks 0 bases and J lacks 10 bases; bases without a gene match: 9. The CDR3 runs 15 amino acids, cysteine and phenylalanine included. The kept DNA is CDR3 alone, 45 bases in frame from the first base. Sequences SGDLS (CDR1) and YYNGEE (CDR2) are obtained from the germline V gene.

In this chain, TRBV9 is recombined with TRBJ1-1; TRBD1 agrees with 10 junctional bases. The material sequenced was peripheral blood, taken in the third trimester of pregnancy. The receptor comes from a female donor with multiple sclerosis, enrolled in a pregnancy study. The CDR3 reads as follows: CASSVGWRQGARAFF. The base sequence is TGTGCCAGCAGCGTAGGGTGGAGACAGGGGGCGCGAGCTTTCTTT.